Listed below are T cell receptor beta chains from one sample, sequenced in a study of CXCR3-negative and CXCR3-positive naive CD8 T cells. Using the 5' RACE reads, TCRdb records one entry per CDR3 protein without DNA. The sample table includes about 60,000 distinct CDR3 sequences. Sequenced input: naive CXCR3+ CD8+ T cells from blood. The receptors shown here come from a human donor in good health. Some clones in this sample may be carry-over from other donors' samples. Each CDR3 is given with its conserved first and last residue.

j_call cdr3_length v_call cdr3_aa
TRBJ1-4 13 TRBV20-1 CSARGLLDEKLFF
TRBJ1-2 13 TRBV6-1 CASSSSGAWGYTF
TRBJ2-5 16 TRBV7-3 CASSLNAGGRDETQYF
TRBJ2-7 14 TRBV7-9 CASSPRQGDYEQYF
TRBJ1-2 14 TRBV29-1 CSVEVSQGGYGYTF
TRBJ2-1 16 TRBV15 CATSLEGGRLYNEQFF
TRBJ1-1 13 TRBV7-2 CASSMGHNTEAFF
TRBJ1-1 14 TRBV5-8 CASTEPSRGTEAFF
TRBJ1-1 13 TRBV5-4 CASSLDLALGAFF
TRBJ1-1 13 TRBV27 CASSFGDLAEAFF
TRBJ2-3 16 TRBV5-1 CASSLEGGGIGDTQYF
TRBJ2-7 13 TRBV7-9 CASSLSSSIEQYF
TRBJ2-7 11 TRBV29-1 CSVRTRYEQYF
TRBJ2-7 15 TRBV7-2 CASRHWGGASYEQYF
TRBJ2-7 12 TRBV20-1 CSASPRDYEQYF
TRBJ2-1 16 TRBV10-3 CASSSPIAGPYNEQFF
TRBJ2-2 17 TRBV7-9 CASSLSPGQGYTGELFF
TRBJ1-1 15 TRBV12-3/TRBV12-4 CASRSRDRGPTEAFF